A single sample is the source of the 17 T cell receptor beta chains below, sequenced in a study of cytomegalovirus exposure and HLA in healthy donors. TCRdb's copy holds only in-frame clones and misses some; the assay was immunoSEQ multiplex PCR. The sample includes roughly 70,000 clones, nearly 96% of them seen just once. Sequencing input: PBMCs. The receptor set was obtained from a woman aged 18-29 years in good health and CMV-seropositive.

The V and J genes are TRBV7-9 and TRBJ1-1, with D perhaps matching TRBD1 (5 bases). The V gene lost 2 bases and the J gene lost 6 bases, with 13 bases spanning the gap. The CDR3 has 14 residues. Germline V lookup: CDR1 SEHNR, CDR2 FQNEAQ (reference sequence). The CDR3, as DNA: TGTGCCAGCAGCTTAATGGACATAATTTCTGAAGCTTTCTTT. Amino acids: CASSLMDIISEAFF. The whole variable domain, remainder taken from reference TRBV7-9 and TRBJ1-1, is DTGVSQNPRHKITKRGQNVTFRCDPISEHNRLYWYRQTLGQGPEFLTYFQNEAQLEKSRLLSDRFSAERPKGSFSTLEIQRTEQGDSAMYLCASSLMDIISEAFFGQGTRLTVV.

This CDR3 reads CASTSSGTGREKLFF. For the CDR3, the DNA is TGTGCCAGTACCTCCTCCGGGACAGGGAGGGAAAAACTGTTTTTT. The chain couples TRBV19 to TRBJ1-4; 9 bases align to TRBD1. Trimming cost V 7 bases and J 8 bases; bases outside gene matches: 11. The CDR3 contains 15 residues. CDR1 is LNHDA, CDR2 SQIVND, per germline (reference sequence).

This clone has only one observation. The chain uses TRBV6-5 and TRBJ2-1, with TRBD2 identical over 12 bases. Germline CDR1 is MNHEY and CDR2 is SVGAGI. This CDR3 has 15 residues. V was pared by 8 bases and J by 3 bases, with 5 bases of the junction left unmatched. The CDR3 coding sequence is TGTGCCAGCCGTCTAGCGGGAGGGAACTACAATGAGCAGTTCTTC. This gives the protein CASRLAGGNYNEQFF.

This clone showed up just once. This chain uses TRBV4-1 with TRBJ1-1, with TRBD1 matching over 7 bases. V was pared by 8 bases and J by 1 base, with 7 bases of the junction left unmatched. CDR3 size: 14 residues. The germline V gene encodes CDR1 MGHRA and CDR2 YSYEKL. In DNA, the CDR3 is TGCGCCAGCGGAAGGACAGGAGCGAACACTGAAGCTTTCTTT. It translates to CASGRTGANTEAFF.

V gene TRBV28 combines with J gene TRBJ2-6; D unresolved. This CDR3 is 18 amino acids long. CDR1 and CDR2 (germline): MDHEN, SYDVKM. Between the trimmed V and J ends, which lost 5 bases and 4 bases, there was a span of 21 bases. DNA of the CDR3: TGTGCCAGCAGTCCTGACTTAGGCCCTACATCCGGGGCCAACGTCCTGACTTTC. This gives the protein CASSPDLGPTSGANVLTF. Full variable domain (missing parts from reference TRBV28 and TRBJ2-6): DVKVTQSSRYLVKRTGEKVFLECVQDMDHENMFWYRQDPGLGLRLIYFSYDVKMKEKGDIPEGYSVSREKKERFSLILESASTNQTSMYLCASSPDLGPTSGANVLTFGAGSRLTVL.

The V gene is TRBV5-6, the J gene TRBJ1-1, with TRBD1 matching 8 bases. Germline V gene lookup returns CDR1 SGHDT and CDR2 YYEEEE. The CDR3 is made up of 14 amino acids. After removal of 3 bases from V and 4 bases from J, the junction contained 5 bases not matched to a gene. The chain's CDR3 is CASSSSQGATEAFF. The CDR3 region has the DNA TGTGCCAGCAGCTCCAGTCAGGGGGCCACTGAAGCTTTCTTT.

As regards this clone: Other DNA sequences in this specimen translate into the identical CDR3. The J gene is TRBJ1-1, the V gene TRBV27; 9 nucleotides agree with TRBD1. CDR1 is MNHEY and CDR2 is SMNVEV in the germline V gene (reference sequence). The CDR3 length is 15 residues. V was pared by 5 bases and J by 4 bases, with 8 bases of the junction left unmatched. The chain's CDR3 is CASSLSRDRATEAFF. The CDR3 DNA sequence: TGTGCCAGCAGTCTTTCCCGGGACAGGGCCACTGAAGCTTTCTTT.

This rearrangement joins TRBV6-1 to TRBJ2-3; the D gene is possibly TRBD2 (5 bases). Germline CDR1 and CDR2: MNHNS and SASEGT. CDR3 length: 17 residues. Deletions cut 4 bases from V and 0 bases from J, with 17 bases between. The CDR3 reads CASSALTRSSSTDTQYF. In DNA form, the CDR3 reads TGTGCCAGCAGTGCGTTAACTAGAAGCTCTAGCACAGATACGCAGTATTTT.

The chain is built from TRBV9 and TRBJ2-1, with TRBD1 as a possible D gene (7 bases). V was trimmed by 4 bases and J by 5 bases, leaving 13 bases between them. This CDR3 is 14 amino acids long. In germline, CDR1 is SGDLS, CDR2 YYNGEE. CDR3 coding DNA: TGTGCCAGCAGCCCCCGGGGGACAGACAATGAGCAGTTCTTC. The encoded protein is CASSPRGTDNEQFF.

The V gene is TRBV11-2, the J gene TRBJ1-4; 9 bases fit TRBD1. Germline loops: CDR1 SGHAT, CDR2 FQNNGV. Trimming cost V 0 bases and J 8 bases; bases outside gene matches: 4. This CDR3 spans 15 amino acids. This chain's CDR3 is CASSLDRDRDEKLFF. CDR3 nucleotide sequence: TGTGCCAGCAGCTTAGACCGGGACAGGGACGAAAAACTGTTTTTT. The full variable domain, completed using reference TRBV11-2 and TRBJ1-4, is EAGVAQSPRYKIIEKRQSVAFWCNPISGHATLYWYQQILGQGPKLLIQFQNNGVVDDSQLPKDRFSAERLKGVDSTLKIQPAKLEDSAVYLCASSLDRDRDEKLFFGSGTQLSVL.

CDR3 region: CASSSDRKNTEAFF. Here the CDR3 DNA reads TGTGCCAGCAGTTCAGACAGGAAGAACACTGAAGCTTTCTTT. The V and J genes are TRBV6-5 and TRBJ1-1; possibly TRBD1 for D (6 bases). V lost 4 bases, J lost 1 base, and 10 bases lay in between. The CDR3 extends over 14 amino acids. Germline CDR1 MNHEY, CDR2 SVGAGI.

This rearrangement joins TRBV5-1 to TRBJ2-7; D perhaps matches TRBD1 (6 bases). The CDR3 runs to 15 residues. CDR1 SGHRS and CDR2 YFSETQ come from the germline V gene. The V and J ends lost 5 bases and 0 bases respectively, with 15 bases between them. CDR3 bases: TGCGCCAGCAGACCAACACGGGACAACTCCTACGAGCAGTACTTC. It codes for CASRPTRDNSYEQYF. The full variable domain, rest sourced from reference TRBV5-1 and TRBJ2-7, is KAGVTQTPRYLIKTRGQQVTLSCSPISGHRSVSWYQQTPGQGLQFLFEYFSETQRNKGNFPGRFSGRQFSNSRSEMNVSTLELGDSALYLCASRPTRDNSYEQYFGPGTRLTVT.

CDR3 loop: CASSLVAGQNNEQFF. CDR3 nucleotide sequence: TGTGCCAGCAGCTTGGTTGCGGGCCAGAACAATGAGCAGTTCTTC. V gene TRBV5-4 combines with J gene TRBJ2-1, with TRBD2 as a possible D gene (5 bases). This CDR3 is built from 15 residues. V gave up 0 bases and J gave up 5 bases, with 12 bases separating them. Germline values: CDR1 SGHNT, CDR2 YYREEE (reference sequence).

The CDR3 loop reads CASSPLRAGGSTDTQYF. CDR3 DNA sequence: TGTGCCAGCTCACCCCTCAGAGCGGGAGGGAGCACAGATACGCAGTATTTT. The genes are TRBV18 and TRBJ2-3; TRBD2 aligns across 10 bases. The CDR3 length is 17 residues. V shed 3 bases, J shed 0 bases, and the junction held 6 bases outside the gene matches. Per the germline V gene, CDR1 is KGHSH and CDR2 is LQKENI. The whole variable domain, remainder taken from reference TRBV18 and TRBJ2-3, is NAGVMQNPRHLVRRRGQEARLRCSPMKGHSHVYWYRQLPEEGLKFMVYLQKENIIDESGMPKERFSAEFPKEGPSILRIQQVVRGDSAAYFCASSPLRAGGSTDTQYFGPGTRLTVL.

V is TRBV11-2 and J is TRBJ2-1, with a possible D match to TRBD2 (6 bases). This CDR3 has 15 amino acids. Germline V CDR1 and CDR2: SGHAT, FQNNGV. Trimming left V 0 bases short and J 4 bases short, with 10 bases between. The CDR3 spells CASSLDPGSYNEQFF. CDR3 DNA sequence: TGTGCCAGCAGCTTAGATCCCGGGAGTTACAATGAGCAGTTCTTC.

The chain joins TRBV30 to TRBJ2-6, with 10 bases that match TRBD1. The CDR3 runs to 16 residues. Germline CDR1 reads GTSNPN; CDR2 reads SVGIG (reference sequence). V shed 5 bases, J shed 1 base, and the junction held 5 bases outside the gene matches. The CDR3 loop is CAWDRGLHSGANVLTF. DNA for the CDR3: TGTGCCTGGGACAGGGGGCTCCATTCTGGGGCCAACGTCCTGACTTTC.

The CDR3 nucleotides read TGCGCCAGCAGCCAAGACGGGGGATCAAAGCAGTTCTTC. The encoded protein is CASSQDGGSKQFF. The V call is TRBV4-3, the J call TRBJ2-1; maybe TRBD2 (6 bases). Germline V gives CDR1 LGHNA, CDR2 YSLEER. CDR3 size: 13 residues. The V end lost 0 bases, the J end lost 11 bases, and 11 bases lay between the germline ends.